The source of this T cell receptor beta chain is a study of shared clonotypes between healthy human individuals. Per germline, CDR1 SGHVS and CDR2 FQNEAQ. V lost 1 base and J 4 bases, leaving 12 bases between the germline ends. The CDR3 consists of 15 residues. Only in-frame clones appear in the TCRdb table, and some are missing; sequencing was by immunoSEQ multiplex PCR. The table has around 990,000 clones, roughly 80% seen once. This receptor was identified in a man aged 18 to 29 in good health. Some clones in this sample may be carry-over from other donors' samples. The sequencing input was memory CD4+ T cells from PBMCs. This sample's subset: CD45RA-negative fraction. The chain is built from TRBV7-8 and TRBJ2-3, with D unclear. Here the CDR3 DNA reads TGTGCCAGCAGCTTAGTATCCCGGGTTGCAGATACGCAGTATTTT. It encodes CASSLVSRVADTQYF.